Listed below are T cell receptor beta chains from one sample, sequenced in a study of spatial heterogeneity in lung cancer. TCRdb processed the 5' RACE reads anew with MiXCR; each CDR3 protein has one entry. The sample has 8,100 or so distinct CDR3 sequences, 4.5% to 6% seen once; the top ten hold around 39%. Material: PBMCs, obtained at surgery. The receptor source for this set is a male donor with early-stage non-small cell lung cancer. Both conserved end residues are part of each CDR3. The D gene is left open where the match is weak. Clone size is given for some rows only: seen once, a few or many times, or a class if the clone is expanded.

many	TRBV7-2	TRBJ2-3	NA	TGTGCCAGCAGCTGGGGCCCAGCCGGGGATACGCAGTATTTT	CASSWGPAGDTQYF
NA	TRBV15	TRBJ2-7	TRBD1	TGTGCCACCGGGAGGGCTACAGGACAGGGGAAGGACGAGCAGTACTTC	CATGRATGQGKDEQYF
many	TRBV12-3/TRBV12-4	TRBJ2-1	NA	TGTGCCAGCAGTTTTGCTGGGTCCCTCGAGCAGTTCTTC	CASSFAGSLEQFF
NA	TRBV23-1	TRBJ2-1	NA	TGCGCCAGCAGTCAATCAGGAGACCTCTACAATGAGCAGTTCTTC	CASSQSGDLYNEQFF
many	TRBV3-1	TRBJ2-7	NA	TGTGCCAGCAGCCTTAACTTCCCCTACGAGCAGTACTTC	CASSLNFPYEQYF
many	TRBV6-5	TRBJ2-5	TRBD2	TGTGCCAGCACGGGCGCGGGAGTAGAGACCCAGTACTTC	CASTGAGVETQYF
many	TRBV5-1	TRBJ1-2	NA	TGCGCCAGCAGCTTAGCAGGGACCAACTATGGCTACACCTTC	CASSLAGTNYGYTF
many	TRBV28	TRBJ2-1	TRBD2	TGTGCCAGCGGGGGGGGTGAGCAGTTCTTC	CASGGGEQFF
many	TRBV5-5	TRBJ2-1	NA	TGTGCCAGCAGCTTTTTTTCGGGGTCCTACAATGAGCAGTTCTTC	CASSFFSGSYNEQFF
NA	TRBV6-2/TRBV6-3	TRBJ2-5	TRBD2	TGTGCCAGCAGGAATAGCGGGGTCCAAGAGACCCAGTACTTC	CASRNSGVQETQYF
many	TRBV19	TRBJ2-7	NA	TGTGCCAGTAGTATACCGAATTACGAGCAGTACTTC	CASSIPNYEQYF
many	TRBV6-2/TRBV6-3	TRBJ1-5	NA	TGTGCCAGCAGCCCTGTCGTGCCAGTCGATAGCAATCAGCCCCAGCATTTT	CASSPVVPVDSNQPQHF
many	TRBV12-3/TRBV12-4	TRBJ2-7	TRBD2	TGTGCCAGCAGGACTAGCGGGAGGTCCTACGAGCAGTACTTC	CASRTSGRSYEQYF
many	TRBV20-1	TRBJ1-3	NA	TGCAGTGCTAGCACTGGAAACACCATATATTTT	CSASTGNTIYF
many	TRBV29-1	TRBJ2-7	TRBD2	TGCAGCGTGTCATCTAGCGGCCTCGGGAACGAGCAGTACTTC	CSVSSSGLGNEQYF
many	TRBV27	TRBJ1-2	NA	TGTGCCAGCAGTTTACTTGGAAGTGCTCGCTACACCTTC	CASSLLGSARYTF
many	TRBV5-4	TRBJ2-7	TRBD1	TGTGCCAGCAGCTTGCAGGGACAGGGATTTTACGAGCAGTACTTC	CASSLQGQGFYEQYF
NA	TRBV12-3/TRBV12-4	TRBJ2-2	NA	TGTGCCAGCAGCTCCGCTAGCGAGAACACCGGGGAGCTGTTTTTT	CASSSASENTGELFF
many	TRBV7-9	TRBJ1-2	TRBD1	TGTGCCAGCAGCCCCGTCCGGGGGACAGGGGAGACCCCAGCCTATGGCTACACCTTC	CASSPVRGTGETPAYGYTF
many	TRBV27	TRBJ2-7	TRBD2	TGTGCCAGCAGTTCCCTATCTAGCGGGGGGAGTTACGAGCAGTACTTC	CASSSLSSGGSYEQYF
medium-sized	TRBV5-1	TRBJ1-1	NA	TGCGCCAGCAGCTTGGGGTTTACCACTGAAGCTTTCTTT	CASSLGFTTEAFF
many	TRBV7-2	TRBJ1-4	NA	TGTGCCAGCAGCTTAGTGCGGGCAACAAATGAAAAACTGTTTTTT	CASSLVRATNEKLFF
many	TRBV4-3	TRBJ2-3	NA	TGCGCCAGCAGCCAAGATCCGATCACAGATACGCAGTATTTT	CASSQDPITDTQYF
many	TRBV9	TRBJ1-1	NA	TGTGCCAGCAGCGTACTACAAGAGACTGAAGCTTTCTTT	CASSVLQETEAFF
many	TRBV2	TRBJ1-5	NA	TGTGCCAGCAGTGGTCACCAGGGTCGGCAGCCCCAGCATTTT	CASSGHQGRQPQHF
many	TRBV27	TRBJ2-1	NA	TGTGCCAGCCGCACGAGCTCCTACAATGAGCAGTTCTTC	CASRTSSYNEQFF